The rows below give T cell receptor beta chains drawn from one sample of a study of shared clonotypes between healthy human individuals. Generated by immunoSEQ multiplex PCR, the TCRdb table keeps only in-frame clones and is missing some. The profile shows approximately 1.4 million clones, approximately 98% of them singletons. The sequencing input was naive CD4+ T cells sorted from blood. These receptors all stem from a man aged 30 to 45 in good health. Both conserved end residues are part of each CDR3. A D gene is named only where the DNA matches it firmly. Expanded clones are given a class, and other clones once, few, many or no size at all.

cdr3_nt: TGTGCCTGGAGTGTACAGATACTCTACGAGCAGTACTTC
cdr3_aa: CAWSVQILYEQYF
d_call: NA
v_call: TRBV30
j_call: TRBJ2-7
clone_size: once

cdr3_nt: TGCGCCAGCAGTGCGGGCCCGAGGGTGGAGACCCAGTACTTC
cdr3_aa: CASSAGPRVETQYF
d_call: NA
v_call: TRBV10-1
j_call: TRBJ2-5
clone_size: NA

cdr3_nt: TGTGCCAGCAGGAGTAGCGGGACTAGCTCCTACAATGAGCAGTTCTTC
cdr3_aa: CASRSSGTSSYNEQFF
d_call: TRBD2
v_call: TRBV2
j_call: TRBJ2-1
clone_size: NA

cdr3_nt: TGCGCCAGCAGCTGGGGGTCTCCCTCCTACGAGCAGTACTTC
cdr3_aa: CASSWGSPSYEQYF
d_call: NA
v_call: TRBV5-1
j_call: TRBJ2-7
clone_size: NA

cdr3_nt: TGTGCCAGCAGTCAAGGGACAGAGCGGGAGCAGTTCTTC
cdr3_aa: CASSQGTEREQFF
d_call: TRBD1
v_call: TRBV6-1
j_call: TRBJ2-1
clone_size: NA

cdr3_nt: TGTGCCAGCAGCTTAGCCGGCAACTTGGGCACTGAAGCTTTCTTT
cdr3_aa: CASSLAGNLGTEAFF
d_call: NA
v_call: TRBV7-2
j_call: TRBJ1-1
clone_size: once

cdr3_nt: TGTGCCAGCAGCGTAGCGGGAGGGTACTACGAGCAGTACTTC
cdr3_aa: CASSVAGGYYEQYF
d_call: TRBD2
v_call: TRBV6-1
j_call: TRBJ2-7
clone_size: NA

cdr3_nt: TGTGCCAGCAGCCTTCAAGATACGCAGTATTTT
cdr3_aa: CASSLQDTQYF
d_call: NA
v_call: TRBV7-2
j_call: TRBJ2-3
clone_size: NA

cdr3_nt: TGTGCCAGCAGCCTCCCGGGACAGGGGGTTAATGAGCAGTTCTTC
cdr3_aa: CASSLPGQGVNEQFF
d_call: TRBD1
v_call: TRBV6-5
j_call: TRBJ2-1
clone_size: NA

cdr3_nt: TGTGCCAGCAGTGACTCGATAGGGGGCTCGTCAGATACGCAGTATTTT
cdr3_aa: CASSDSIGGSSDTQYF
d_call: TRBD1
v_call: TRBV6-4
j_call: TRBJ2-3
clone_size: once

cdr3_nt: TGTGCCAGCTCACAGACAGGGGTCCTCACCGGGGAGCTGTTTTTT
cdr3_aa: CASSQTGVLTGELFF
d_call: TRBD1
v_call: TRBV18
j_call: TRBJ2-2
clone_size: NA

cdr3_nt: TGCGCCAGCAGCTTAACTAGCGGGAGGGTCTACGAGCAGTACTTC
cdr3_aa: CASSLTSGRVYEQYF
d_call: TRBD2
v_call: TRBV5-1
j_call: TRBJ2-7
clone_size: once

cdr3_nt: TGTGCCAGCGGTCGGACGCTTAAAGGTCGTGGCTACGAGCAGTACTTC
cdr3_aa: CASGRTLKGRGYEQYF
d_call: NA
v_call: TRBV14
j_call: TRBJ2-7
clone_size: NA

cdr3_nt: TGTGCCAGCTCACCGGGCAGGGGGCTATACGAGCAGTACTTC
cdr3_aa: CASSPGRGLYEQYF
d_call: TRBD1
v_call: TRBV18
j_call: TRBJ2-7
clone_size: NA

cdr3_nt: TGCGCCAGCAGCCGGGGAGTGGGCAGGGAAGCGTCCGGGGAGCTGTTTTTT
cdr3_aa: CASSRGVGREASGELFF
d_call: NA
v_call: TRBV4-3
j_call: TRBJ2-2
clone_size: NA

cdr3_nt: TGTGCCAGCAGCTACACAGGGACTGAAGCTTTCTTT
cdr3_aa: CASSYTGTEAFF
d_call: NA
v_call: TRBV11-2
j_call: TRBJ1-1
clone_size: NA

cdr3_nt: TGTGCCAGCAGCCCGGGGACATCTAACTATGGCTACACCTTC
cdr3_aa: CASSPGTSNYGYTF
d_call: NA
v_call: TRBV9
j_call: TRBJ1-2
clone_size: NA

cdr3_nt: TGTGCCAGCTCACCACGCGTGACTGAGAACACTGAAGCTTTCTTT
cdr3_aa: CASSPRVTENTEAFF
d_call: NA
v_call: TRBV18
j_call: TRBJ1-1
clone_size: NA

cdr3_nt: TGTGCCAGCTGCCCGGACTTCATGAACACTGAAGCTTTCTTT
cdr3_aa: CASCPDFMNTEAFF
d_call: NA
v_call: TRBV2
j_call: TRBJ1-1
clone_size: NA

cdr3_nt: TGTGCCAGCAGCTCTCGACAGGGATTCACTGGAAACACCATATATTTT
cdr3_aa: CASSSRQGFTGNTIYF
d_call: TRBD1
v_call: TRBV13
j_call: TRBJ1-3
clone_size: NA

cdr3_nt: TGCGCCAGCAGCTTGGAAGCAGACCTGAACACTGAAGCTTTCTTT
cdr3_aa: CASSLEADLNTEAFF
d_call: NA
v_call: TRBV5-1
j_call: TRBJ1-1
clone_size: once

cdr3_nt: TGCGCCAGCAGCTTGGCCAAGACTAGCGGTATCCACCCCCTCGGGACAGATACGCAGTATTTT
cdr3_aa: CASSLAKTSGIHPLGTDTQYF
d_call: TRBD2
v_call: TRBV5-1
j_call: TRBJ2-3
clone_size: NA

cdr3_nt: TGTGCCAGCAATAGGGGCACCGGGGAGCTGTTTTTT
cdr3_aa: CASNRGTGELFF
d_call: NA
v_call: TRBV6-5
j_call: TRBJ2-2
clone_size: NA

cdr3_nt: TGTGCCAGCTTAGCGGGAGGGTACAATGAGCAGTTCTTC
cdr3_aa: CASLAGGYNEQFF
d_call: TRBD2
v_call: TRBV6-6
j_call: TRBJ2-1
clone_size: NA

cdr3_nt: TGCGCCAGCAGCTTGGAGGGATGGAACGAGCAGTACTTC
cdr3_aa: CASSLEGWNEQYF
d_call: NA
v_call: TRBV5-1
j_call: TRBJ2-7
clone_size: NA

cdr3_nt: TGTGCCAGCAGCCTCCGGACAGGGATTGAGCAGTTCTTC
cdr3_aa: CASSLRTGIEQFF
d_call: TRBD1
v_call: TRBV11-2
j_call: TRBJ2-1
clone_size: NA

cdr3_nt: TGTGCCAGCAGCCCCCGTAGTGGCGTGCAGAGGACTGGGGCCAACGTCCTGACTTTC
cdr3_aa: CASSPRSGVQRTGANVLTF
d_call: NA
v_call: TRBV9
j_call: TRBJ2-6
clone_size: NA

cdr3_nt: TGTGCCAGCAGCTTACCGGGACTAGCGGGAGTTAGAGAGACCCAGTACTTC
cdr3_aa: CASSLPGLAGVRETQYF
d_call: TRBD2
v_call: TRBV7-2
j_call: TRBJ2-5
clone_size: NA

cdr3_nt: TGTGCCAGTAGTACCCGGCGGGGCAGGGTTACAGATACGCAGTATTTT
cdr3_aa: CASSTRRGRVTDTQYF
d_call: NA
v_call: TRBV19
j_call: TRBJ2-3
clone_size: once

cdr3_nt: TGTGCCAGCTCACCTTCAAACACTGAAGCTTTCTTT
cdr3_aa: CASSPSNTEAFF
d_call: NA
v_call: TRBV18
j_call: TRBJ1-1
clone_size: NA

cdr3_nt: TGTGCCAGCAGCTTAACACTAGCGGGAAAGAACAATGAGCAGTTCTTC
cdr3_aa: CASSLTLAGKNNEQFF
d_call: TRBD2
v_call: TRBV7-8
j_call: TRBJ2-1
clone_size: NA

cdr3_nt: TGTGCCAGCAGTTTATTAGGGACAGTGGACAATGAGCAGTTCTTC
cdr3_aa: CASSLLGTVDNEQFF
d_call: TRBD1
v_call: TRBV28
j_call: TRBJ2-1
clone_size: NA

cdr3_nt: TGTGCCACCCTTCCCACTAGCGGTTTAACAGATACGCAGTATTTT
cdr3_aa: CATLPTSGLTDTQYF
d_call: TRBD2
v_call: TRBV7-9
j_call: TRBJ2-3
clone_size: NA

cdr3_nt: TGTGCCAGCAGCCGAGGCGGGGGACAGGGTGAAAAACTGTTTTTT
cdr3_aa: CASSRGGGQGEKLFF
d_call: TRBD1
v_call: TRBV7-2
j_call: TRBJ1-4
clone_size: NA

cdr3_nt: TGTGCCAGCATCCCCAATTGGGGGGGCCCTGGGGCCAACGTCCTGACTTTC
cdr3_aa: CASIPNWGGPGANVLTF
d_call: NA
v_call: TRBV21-1
j_call: TRBJ2-6
clone_size: NA

cdr3_nt: TGCGCCAGCAGCTTGGTAATCGGGGGGGCTGGCCAAGAGACCCAGTACTTC
cdr3_aa: CASSLVIGGAGQETQYF
d_call: TRBD2
v_call: TRBV5-1
j_call: TRBJ2-5
clone_size: NA

cdr3_nt: TGCGCCAGCAGCTACCGACAGGCGACCTACAATGAGCAGTTCTTC
cdr3_aa: CASSYRQATYNEQFF
d_call: NA
v_call: TRBV5-1
j_call: TRBJ2-1
clone_size: once

cdr3_nt: TGCGCCAGCAGGGGGACTAGCGGGAGAGAAGAGACCCAGTACTTC
cdr3_aa: CASRGTSGREETQYF
d_call: TRBD2
v_call: TRBV5-1
j_call: TRBJ2-5
clone_size: NA

cdr3_nt: TGCAGCGTCGGACAGCGTACCCCCTACAATGAGCAGTTCTTC
cdr3_aa: CSVGQRTPYNEQFF
d_call: NA
v_call: TRBV29-1
j_call: TRBJ2-1
clone_size: NA

cdr3_nt: TGCGCCAGCCCTGTTGGGGACAGGGGTAGTAGAGAGCAGTACTTC
cdr3_aa: CASPVGDRGSREQYF
d_call: TRBD1
v_call: TRBV5-1
j_call: TRBJ2-7
clone_size: NA

cdr3_nt: TGTGCCAGTAAAAAAATTGGACAGGGCGACGAGCAGTACTTC
cdr3_aa: CASKKIGQGDEQYF
d_call: TRBD1
v_call: TRBV19
j_call: TRBJ2-7
clone_size: NA

cdr3_nt: TGCAGCGTGGCCACCCGGGACCAAAAATACAATGAGCAGTTCTTC
cdr3_aa: CSVATRDQKYNEQFF
d_call: NA
v_call: TRBV29-1
j_call: TRBJ2-1
clone_size: NA

cdr3_nt: TGCGCCAGCCGAGAGGGAGGGCCGGGCGAGCAGTACTTC
cdr3_aa: CASREGGPGEQYF
d_call: TRBD2
v_call: TRBV5-1
j_call: TRBJ2-7
clone_size: NA

cdr3_nt: TGTGCCAGCAGCTCGGGACAGTCCCGTTACTTC
cdr3_aa: CASSSGQSRYF
d_call: TRBD1
v_call: TRBV7-9
j_call: TRBJ2-7
clone_size: NA

cdr3_nt: TGTGCCAGCAGCTTGGGGGCAGGGGGCATGAACACTGAAGCTTTCTTT
cdr3_aa: CASSLGAGGMNTEAFF
d_call: TRBD1
v_call: TRBV5-4
j_call: TRBJ1-1
clone_size: NA

cdr3_nt: TGTGCCAGCAGCCACACAGGAGGACAGGGGAAAACCTACGAGCAGTACTTC
cdr3_aa: CASSHTGGQGKTYEQYF
d_call: TRBD1
v_call: TRBV7-9
j_call: TRBJ2-7
clone_size: NA

cdr3_nt: TGTGCCACGCAAGACAGGGGGGGAAACACCATATATTTT
cdr3_aa: CATQDRGGNTIYF
d_call: TRBD1
v_call: TRBV10-3
j_call: TRBJ1-3
clone_size: once